The clone carrying this T cell receptor beta chain appeared once. What it binds is not known. This sample was taken from a study of T cell responses to AZD1222 COVID-19 vaccine. This table comes from immunoSEQ multiplex PCR, and its TCRdb copy is limited to in-frame clones, with some not included. The table includes 93,000 or so clones, roughly 88% detected once. There are 15 residues in the CDR3. The germline V gene encodes CDR1 SGHRS and CDR2 YFSETQ. V lost 0 bases, J lost 2 bases, and 12 bases lay in between. General observations from the study: Seropositivity was recorded at baseline in only a handful of AZD1222 recipients. Following two doses of AZD1222, Spike-specific TCR breadth and depth rose. White British donors predominated, females outnumbered males, and clonal diversity was possibly underestimated. Researchers took repertoire samples only after the peak T cell response had come.

The source was peripheral blood, collected on day 0 of AZD1222 vaccination. The V call is TRBV5-1, the J call TRBJ2-7; D ambiguous. This TCR was recovered from an adult in good health. The CDR3 bases are TGCGCCAGCAGCTTGGATGTGGGGATCACCTACGAGCAGTACTTC. Translated: CASSLDVGITYEQYF.